Reported below is one T cell receptor beta chain. Template material for amplifying TCR beta CDR3 regions consisted of RNA transcripts. First-round RT-PCR targeting the TCR CDR3 was performed with the HTBI primer set. TCRdb analysed the multiplex PCR reads with MiXCR anew, one entry per CDR3 protein. The top ten clones hold 7% to 10% of a sample with about 840,000 distinct CDR3 sequences, over 35% of them seen once. Patients were aged 18 to 65, had disease duration under 2 months, and had newly diagnosed hyperthyroidism. V was clipped by 3 bases and J by 2 bases; unmatched bases: 6. CDR1 SGHTA and CDR2 FQGNSA come from the germline V gene. The CDR3 contains 16 residues. The entry originates in a study of T cells in Graves' hyperthyroidism and ophthalmopathy. Study background: Before any treatment, at initial diagnosis, peripheral blood was collected.

The material sequenced was blood. This clonotype originated in a man younger than 30 with Graves' hyperthyroidism. The rearrangement links TRBV7-2 to TRBJ2-7, with 11 bases fitting TRBD2. Here the CDR3 DNA reads TGTGCCAGCAGCTTCCTCACTAGCGGGGGCCCCTACGAGCAGTACTTC. This codes for CASSFLTSGGPYEQYF.